This is a list of T cell receptor beta chains from one sample in a study of response to subunit inactivated influenza vaccine. TCRdb recomputed calls from the RT-PCR reads with MiXCR, one row per CDR3 protein. This table holds approximately 500,000 distinct CDR3 sequences, 13% found once. This material consisted of PBMCs from blood, taken around seven weeks after vaccination. These receptors were collected from a man aged 50 or older who received an inactivated influenza vaccine. Both conserved end residues are part of each CDR3. A D gene is named only where the DNA matches it firmly. Size values are once, few and many counts, or a class for expanded clones, and some rows have none.

D gene | J gene | clone size | V gene | CDR3 DNA | CDR3 protein
NA | TRBJ2-5 | NA | TRBV20-1 | TGCAGTGCAAATTCGAATACAGGGTTAGAGACCCAGTACTTC | CSANSNTGLETQYF
NA | TRBJ2-7 | few | TRBV20-1 | TGCAGTGCTAGAGAGGGGGTAGGGCAGTACTTC | CSAREGVGQYF
NA | TRBJ2-7 | NA | TRBV6-1 | TGTGCCAGCAGGAAGAACAGGCTACACGAGCAGTACTTC | CASRKNRLHEQYF
TRBD1 | TRBJ2-1 | NA | TRBV11-2 | TGTGCCAGCAGCTCCTTAAAAGGACAGGGGGCCAATGAGCAGTTCTTC | CASSSLKGQGANEQFF
NA | TRBJ2-1 | NA | TRBV13 | TGTGCCAGCAGCTTGGGAATCCAGGGACTTGAGCAGTTCTTC | CASSLGIQGLEQFF
TRBD2 | TRBJ2-3 | NA | TRBV20-1 | TGCAGTGGCTTAAGCGGGAGTGGAAATACGCAGTATTTT | CSGLSGSGNTQYF
NA | TRBJ2-2 | few | TRBV12-3/TRBV12-4 | TGTGCCAGTTGCCCGAACCCCAAGACCGGGGAGCTGTTTTTT | CASCPNPKTGELFF
TRBD2 | TRBJ2-1 | NA | TRBV5-1 | TGCGCCAGCAGGGACGGGGGGGACAATGAGCAGTTCTTC | CASRDGGDNEQFF
NA | TRBJ2-7 | few | TRBV25-1 | TGTGCCAGCAGTGCACACGGGAACACCTACGAGCAGTACTTC | CASSAHGNTYEQYF
TRBD2 | TRBJ2-7 | few | TRBV20-1 | TGCAGTGCTAGGCCTAGCGGCTACGAGCAGTACTTC | CSARPSGYEQYF
TRBD2 | TRBJ2-5 | NA | TRBV20-1 | TGCAGTGCCGTCGGGACTAGCGGGGAAGAGACCCAGTACTTC | CSAVGTSGEETQYF
TRBD2 | TRBJ2-1 | few | TRBV5-1 | TGCGCCAGCAGCTTTTCTACGGGACTAGCGGCTCTCAATGAGCAGTTCTTC | CASSFSTGLAALNEQFF
TRBD2 | TRBJ2-5 | few | TRBV4-2 | TGTGCCAGCAGCCTGGGGACTAGCGGGAACCAAGAGACCCAGTACTTC | CASSLGTSGNQETQYF
NA | TRBJ1-1 | many | TRBV3-1 | TGTGCCAGCAGCCCACAGGGCATGAACACTGAAGCTTTCTTT | CASSPQGMNTEAFF
NA | TRBJ1-3 | NA | TRBV7-2 | TGTGCCAGCAGCTTGGCAGGGAACTCTGGAAACACCATATATTTT | CASSLAGNSGNTIYF
NA | TRBJ2-7 | many | TRBV5-1 | TGCGCCAGCAGCTTGGGAGGGGTGCCCTCCTACGAGCAGTACTTC | CASSLGGVPSYEQYF
NA | TRBJ2-7 | few | TRBV12-3/TRBV12-4 | TGTGCCAGCAGCCCCTATGGCAAGGCCTACGAGCAGTACTTC | CASSPYGKAYEQYF
NA | TRBJ1-1 | few | TRBV2 | TGTGCCAGCAGGGGCACCCCCCACGGAGCTTTCTTT | CASRGTPHGAFF
NA | TRBJ1-5 | many | TRBV12-3/TRBV12-4 | TGTGCCAGCAGTTTGGACAACTTAGGCAATCAGCCCCAGCATTTT | CASSLDNLGNQPQHF
NA | TRBJ1-1 | NA | TRBV2 | TGTGCCAGCAGCCGGGACGGTTGGAACACTGAAGCTTTCTTT | CASSRDGWNTEAFF
NA | TRBJ1-1 | NA | TRBV25-1 | TGTGCCAGCACCGAAGGGGGTTGGACTGAAGCTTTCTTT | CASTEGGWTEAFF
NA | TRBJ2-4 | NA | TRBV28 | TGTGCCAGCAGTTCACAGGGAGCCAAAAACATTCAGTACTTC | CASSSQGAKNIQYF
NA | TRBJ2-7 | many | TRBV7-9 | TGTGCCAGCAGCTACGGAGTAGCGACCGTTTACGAGCAGTACTTC | CASSYGVATVYEQYF
NA | TRBJ2-3 | NA | TRBV5-6 | TGTGCCAGCAGCCGTCCAGCCCATAGCACAGATACGCAGTATTTT | CASSRPAHSTDTQYF
NA | TRBJ2-5 | few | TRBV7-9 | TGTGCCAGCAGCCTGACGGGGATGGAGACCCAGTACTTC | CASSLTGMETQYF
TRBD1 | TRBJ2-7 | many | TRBV5-5 | TGTGCCAGCAGCCTAACAGGGGGCAGGGATTACGAGCAGTACTTC | CASSLTGGRDYEQYF
NA | TRBJ1-6 | NA | TRBV5-1 | TGCGCCAGCAGGGGACATGAATCACCCCTCCACTTT | CASRGHESPLHF
NA | TRBJ2-3 | NA | TRBV13 | TGTGCCAGCGCCTATACCACAGATACGCAGTATTTT | CASAYTTDTQYF
TRBD1 | TRBJ2-7 | many | TRBV20-1 | TGCAGTGCTAGGTTACAGGGGTTCTCCTACGAGCAGTACTTC | CSARLQGFSYEQYF
NA | TRBJ1-1 | NA | TRBV27 | TGTGCCAGCAGTCATGGGGGGGGATACACTGAAGCTTTCTTT | CASSHGGGYTEAFF
NA | TRBJ1-4 | NA | TRBV9 | TGTGCCAGCACCTTGGGGGCAACTAATGAAAAACTGTTTTTT | CASTLGATNEKLFF
TRBD2 | TRBJ2-3 | NA | TRBV29-1 | TGCAGCGTGACCCTAGCGGGAGGGCCTTATACGCAGTATTTT | CSVTLAGGPYTQYF
TRBD1 | TRBJ1-6 | few | TRBV10-2 | TGCGCCAGCAGCGGACAGGGCCCAGGCTCACCCCTCCACTTT | CASSGQGPGSPLHF
NA | TRBJ1-2 | NA | TRBV2 | TGTGCCAGCAGTGAAACCACAGGTGACTATGGCTACACCTTC | CASSETTGDYGYTF
NA | TRBJ1-4 | NA | TRBV18 | TGTGCCAGCTCACCACCAAGAGGGGGAACTAATGAAAAACTGTTTTTT | CASSPPRGGTNEKLFF
TRBD2 | TRBJ2-1 | many | TRBV29-1 | TGCAGCGTTCACAGGGGACTAGCGTACAATGAGCAGTTCTTC | CSVHRGLAYNEQFF
NA | TRBJ1-3 | many | TRBV5-1 | TGCGCCAGCAGCCACCCTGACAGCGCTGGAAACACCATATATTTT | CASSHPDSAGNTIYF
NA | TRBJ1-4 | many | TRBV15 | TGTGCCACCAGCAGAGAGGGCGCAACTAATGAAAAACTGTTTTTT | CATSREGATNEKLFF
NA | TRBJ2-6 | NA | TRBV5-1 | TGCGCCAGCAGCTTGGCTGGACGTATACTCTCTGGGGCCAACGTCCTGACTTTC | CASSLAGRILSGANVLTF
NA | TRBJ2-3 | NA | TRBV24-1 | TGTGCCACCAGTGGCGGGACCATATCGACAGATACGCAGTATTTT | CATSGGTISTDTQYF
NA | TRBJ2-7 | few | TRBV7-8 | TGTGCCAGCAGCGCCGTCATTTACGAGCAGTACTTC | CASSAVIYEQYF
TRBD1 | TRBJ1-1 | NA | TRBV20-1 | TGCAGTGCTAGCCTGACAGGGACCGCTATGAACACTGAAGCTTTCTTT | CSASLTGTAMNTEAFF
NA | TRBJ2-1 | NA | TRBV6-1 | TGTGCCAGCAGTGTTTTGGACGGACCATACAATGAGCAGTTCTTC | CASSVLDGPYNEQFF
NA | TRBJ2-3 | few | TRBV3-1 | TGTGCCAGCAGCCAAAGTTCACTCTCAGATACGCAGTATTTT | CASSQSSLSDTQYF
NA | TRBJ2-3 | NA | TRBV25-1 | TGTGCCAGCAGGTCTGGCAGTCTAGAGGATACGCAGTATTTT | CASRSGSLEDTQYF
NA | TRBJ2-7 | many | TRBV4-2 | TGTGCCAGCAGCCAAGATCGAACCCTCTACGAGCAGTACTTC | CASSQDRTLYEQYF
TRBD1 | TRBJ1-2 | many | TRBV12-3/TRBV12-4 | TGTGCCAGCAGGGGGACAGCGGTCTATGGCTACACCTTC | CASRGTAVYGYTF
TRBD2 | TRBJ2-1 | NA | TRBV12-3/TRBV12-4 | TGTGCCAGCAGTCCCGGACTAGCCGACGAGCAGTTCTTC | CASSPGLADEQFF
NA | TRBJ1-2 | NA | TRBV6-1 | TGTGCCAGCAGTGAATCAGGGATCTATGGCTACACCTTC | CASSESGIYGYTF
NA | TRBJ2-7 | many | TRBV2 | TGTGCCAGCAGCTGGAGGGGTTACGAGCAGTACTTC | CASSWRGYEQYF